Each of the 2 T cell receptor beta chains below was sequenced from the same sample in a study of breast tumors, draining lymph nodes, adjacent tissues. MiXCR, applied by TCRdb to the multiplex PCR reads, yields one record per CDR3 protein. The repertoire holds 140,000 or so distinct CDR3 sequences, 32% seen once, with 2% to 2.5% in the top ten. Axillary draining lymph nodes of breast cancer patients supplied the node samples. Sequenced: axillary lymph node tissue. These receptors were collected from a female donor with breast cancer. Some clones in this sample may be carry-over from other donors' samples.

This clonotype was detected many times. The CDR3 DNA sequence: TGCAGTGCTACTGAAGCGGGGGTGGCAGATACGCAGTATTTT. Translated, it gives CSATEAGVADTQYF. The chain is built from TRBV20-1 and TRBJ2-3; the match to TRBD2 covers 8 bases. Germline assignment: CDR1 DFQATT and CDR2 SNEGSKA (reference sequence). The V segment lost 4 bases and the J segment 4 bases; nucleotides outside the gene matches: 7. The CDR3 sequence is 14 residues long.

The CDR3 region is CASSPGVLAGDVGYTF. CDR3 DNA sequence: TGTGCCAGCAGCCCCGGGGTTCTAGCGGGGGATGTTGGTTACACCTTC. The chain has TRBV11-3 and TRBJ1-2; D may be TRBD1 (5 bases). Trimming removed 5 bases from V and 11 bases from J, with 27 bases in between. The CDR3 spans 16 residues. Germline V lookup: CDR1 SGHNT, CDR2 YENEEA.